This T cell receptor beta chain comes out of a study of CD8 T cells in ankylosing spondylitis. One entry per CDR3 protein, called by TCRdb with MiXCR from the 5' RACE reads. There are under 130,000 distinct CDR3 sequences in the sample; 20% to 30% occur only once, and approximately 13% lies in the top ten. Germline V gives CDR1 KGHSH, CDR2 LQKENI. This CDR3 spans 16 amino acids. V was clipped by 2 bases and J by 1 base; unmatched bases: 6. The chain carries TRBV18 and TRBJ1-1, with TRBD1 matching over 8 bases. Sequenced material: synovial fluid, either unsorted or a sorted T cell fraction (not recorded which). The receptor was isolated from a male donor with ankylosing spondylitis. The chain's CDR3 is CASSPSSDRGNTEAFF. In nucleotides, the CDR3 is TGTGCCAGCTCACCATCTTCTGACAGGGGGAACACTGAAGCTTTCTTT.